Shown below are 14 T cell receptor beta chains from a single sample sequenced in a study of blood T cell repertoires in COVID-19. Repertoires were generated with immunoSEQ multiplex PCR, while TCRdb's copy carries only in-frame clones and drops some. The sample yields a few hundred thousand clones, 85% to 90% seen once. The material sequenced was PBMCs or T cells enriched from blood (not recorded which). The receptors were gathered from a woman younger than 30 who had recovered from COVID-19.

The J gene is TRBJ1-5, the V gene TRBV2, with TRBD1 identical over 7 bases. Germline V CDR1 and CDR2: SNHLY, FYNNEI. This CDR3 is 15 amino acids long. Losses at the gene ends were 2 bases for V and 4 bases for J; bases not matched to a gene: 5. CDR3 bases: TGTGCCAGCAGTGAACTGGGGACAGATAATCAGCCCCAGCATTTT. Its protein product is CASSELGTDNQPQHF.

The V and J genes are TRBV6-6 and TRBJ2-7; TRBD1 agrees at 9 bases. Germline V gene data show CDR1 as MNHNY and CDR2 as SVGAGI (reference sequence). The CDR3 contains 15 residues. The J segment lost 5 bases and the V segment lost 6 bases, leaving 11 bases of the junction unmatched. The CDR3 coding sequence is TGTGCCAGCAGAAACCGGGACAGGGTTTCCAACGAGCAGTACTTC. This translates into CASRNRDRVSNEQYF.

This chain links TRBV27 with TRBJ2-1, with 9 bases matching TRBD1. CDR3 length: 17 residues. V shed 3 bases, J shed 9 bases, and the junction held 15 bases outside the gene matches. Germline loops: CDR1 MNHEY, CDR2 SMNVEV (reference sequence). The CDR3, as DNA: TGTGCCAGCAGTTTTAGGTCCCCGGGACAGGGAATCGGTGAGCAGTTCTTC. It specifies CASSFRSPGQGIGEQFF.

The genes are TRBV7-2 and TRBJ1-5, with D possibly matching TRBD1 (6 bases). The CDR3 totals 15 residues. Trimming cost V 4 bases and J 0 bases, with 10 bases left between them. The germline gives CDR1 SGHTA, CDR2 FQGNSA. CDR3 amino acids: CASSSDSTSNQPQHF. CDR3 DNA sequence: TGTGCCAGCAGCTCGGACAGTACTAGCAATCAGCCCCAGCATTTT.

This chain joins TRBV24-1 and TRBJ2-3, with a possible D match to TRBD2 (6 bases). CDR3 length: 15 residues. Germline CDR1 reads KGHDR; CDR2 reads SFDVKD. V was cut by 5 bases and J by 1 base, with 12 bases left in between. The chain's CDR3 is CATSGGGAGTDTQYF. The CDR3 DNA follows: TGTGCCACCAGTGGGGGCGGGGCTGGCACAGATACGCAGTATTTT.

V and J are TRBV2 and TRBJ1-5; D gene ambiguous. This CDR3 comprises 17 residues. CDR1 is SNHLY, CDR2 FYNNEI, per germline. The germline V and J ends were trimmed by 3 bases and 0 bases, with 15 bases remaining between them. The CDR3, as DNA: TGTGCCAGCAGTGACGGGTACATCGAGTATAGCAATCAGCCCCAGCATTTT. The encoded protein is CASSDGYIEYSNQPQHF.

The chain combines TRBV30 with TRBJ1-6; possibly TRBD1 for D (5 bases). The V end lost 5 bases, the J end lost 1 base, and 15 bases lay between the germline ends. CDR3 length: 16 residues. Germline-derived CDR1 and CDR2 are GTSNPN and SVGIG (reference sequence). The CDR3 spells CAWSAGVGSYNSPLHF. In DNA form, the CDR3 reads TGTGCCTGGTCGGCGGGGGTCGGGTCCTATAATTCACCCCTCCACTTT.

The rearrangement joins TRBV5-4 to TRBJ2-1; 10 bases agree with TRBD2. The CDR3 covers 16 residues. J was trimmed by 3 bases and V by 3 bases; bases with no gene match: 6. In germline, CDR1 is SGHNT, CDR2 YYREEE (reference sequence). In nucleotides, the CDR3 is TGTGCCAGCAGCTGGCCCGCTAGCGGGGGCTACAATGAGCAGTTCTTC. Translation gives CASSWPASGGYNEQFF.

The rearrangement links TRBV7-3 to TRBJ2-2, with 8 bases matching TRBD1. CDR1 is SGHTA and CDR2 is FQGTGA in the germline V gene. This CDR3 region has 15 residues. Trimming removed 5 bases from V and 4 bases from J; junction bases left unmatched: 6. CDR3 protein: CASSPRTGITGELFF. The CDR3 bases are TGTGCCAGCAGCCCCCGGACAGGGATCACCGGGGAGCTGTTTTTT.

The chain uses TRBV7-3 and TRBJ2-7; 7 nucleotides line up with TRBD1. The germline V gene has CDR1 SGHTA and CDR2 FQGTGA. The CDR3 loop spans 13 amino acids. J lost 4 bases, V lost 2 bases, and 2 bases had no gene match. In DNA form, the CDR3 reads TGTGCCAGCAGCTTAGGGACAGAGTACGAGCAGTACTTC. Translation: CASSLGTEYEQYF.

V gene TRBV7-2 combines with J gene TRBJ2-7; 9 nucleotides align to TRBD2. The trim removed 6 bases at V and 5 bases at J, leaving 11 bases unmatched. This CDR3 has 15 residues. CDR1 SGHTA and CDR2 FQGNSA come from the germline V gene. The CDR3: CASSSAGGVSNEQYF. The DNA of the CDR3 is TGTGCCAGCAGTTCCGCGGGGGGGGTATCGAACGAGCAGTACTTC. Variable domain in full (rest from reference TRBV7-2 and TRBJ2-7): GAGVSQSPSNKVTEKGKDVELRCDPISGHTALYWYRQSLGQGLEFLIYFQGNSAPDKSGLPSDRFSAERTGGSVSTLTIQRTQQEDSAVYLCASSSAGGVSNEQYFGPGTRLTVT.

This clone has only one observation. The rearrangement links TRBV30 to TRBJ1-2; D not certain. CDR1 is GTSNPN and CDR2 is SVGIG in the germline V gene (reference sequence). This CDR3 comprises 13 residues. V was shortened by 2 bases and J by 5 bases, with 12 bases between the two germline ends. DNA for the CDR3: TGTGCCTGGAGTCCCTTCGGAGGGTATGGCTACACCTTC. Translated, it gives CAWSPFGGYGYTF.

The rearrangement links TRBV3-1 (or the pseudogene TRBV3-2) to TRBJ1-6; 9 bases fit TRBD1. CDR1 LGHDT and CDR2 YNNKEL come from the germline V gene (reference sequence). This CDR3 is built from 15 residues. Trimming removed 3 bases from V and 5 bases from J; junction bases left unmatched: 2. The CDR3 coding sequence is TGTGCCAGCAGCCAGGGGACAGGGAATAATTCACCCCTCCACTTT. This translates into CASSQGTGNNSPLHF.

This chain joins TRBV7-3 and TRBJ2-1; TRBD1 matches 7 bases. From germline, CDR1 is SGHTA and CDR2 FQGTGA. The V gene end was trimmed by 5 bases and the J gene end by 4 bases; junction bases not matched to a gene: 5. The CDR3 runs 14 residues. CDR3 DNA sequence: TGTGCCAGCAGCCAAGGGACAGCTTACAATGAGCAGTTCTTC. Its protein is CASSQGTAYNEQFF.